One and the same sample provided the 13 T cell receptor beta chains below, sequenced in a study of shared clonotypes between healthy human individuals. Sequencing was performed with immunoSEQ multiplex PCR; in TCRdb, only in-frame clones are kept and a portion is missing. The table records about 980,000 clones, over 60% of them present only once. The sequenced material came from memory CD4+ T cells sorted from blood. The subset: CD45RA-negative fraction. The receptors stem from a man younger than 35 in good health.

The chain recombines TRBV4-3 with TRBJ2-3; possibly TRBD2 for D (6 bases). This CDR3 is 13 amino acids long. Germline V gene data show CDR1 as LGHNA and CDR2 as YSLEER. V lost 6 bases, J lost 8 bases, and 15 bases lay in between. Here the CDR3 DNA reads TGCGCCAGCAGACGGACCTCCGGGGGTACGCAGTATTTT. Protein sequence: CASRRTSGGTQYF.

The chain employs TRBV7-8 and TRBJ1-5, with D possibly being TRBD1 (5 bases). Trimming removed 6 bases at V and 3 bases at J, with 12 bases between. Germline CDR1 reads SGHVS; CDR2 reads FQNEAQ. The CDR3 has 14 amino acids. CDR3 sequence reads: CASSRGQNNQPQHF. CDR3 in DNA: TGTGCCAGCAGTAGGGGCCAAAACAATCAGCCCCAGCATTTT.

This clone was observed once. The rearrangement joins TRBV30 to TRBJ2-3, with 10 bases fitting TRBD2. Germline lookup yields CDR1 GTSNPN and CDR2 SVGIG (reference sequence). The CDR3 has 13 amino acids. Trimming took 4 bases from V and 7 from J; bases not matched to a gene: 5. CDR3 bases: TGTGCCTGGATAAGCGGGGGGGTATATACGCAGTATTTT. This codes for CAWISGGVYTQYF.

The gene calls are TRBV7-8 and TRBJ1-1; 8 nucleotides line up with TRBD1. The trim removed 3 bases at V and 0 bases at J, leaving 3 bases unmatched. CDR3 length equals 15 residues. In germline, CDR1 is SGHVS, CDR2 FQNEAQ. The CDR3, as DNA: TGTGCCAGCAGCTTTGTACAGGGGGTGAACACTGAAGCTTTCTTT. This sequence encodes CASSFVQGVNTEAFF.

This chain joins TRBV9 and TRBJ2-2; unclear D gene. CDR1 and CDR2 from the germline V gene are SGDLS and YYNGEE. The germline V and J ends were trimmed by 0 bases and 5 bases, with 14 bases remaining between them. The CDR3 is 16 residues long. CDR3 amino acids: CASSVEVLTGTGELFF. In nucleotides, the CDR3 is TGTGCCAGCAGCGTAGAGGTCCTTACCGGGACCGGGGAGCTGTTTTTT. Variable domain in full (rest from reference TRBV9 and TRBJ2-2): DSGVTQTPKHLITATGQRVTLRCSPRSGDLSVYWYQQSLDQGLQFLIQYYNGEERAKGNILERFSAQQFPDLHSELNLSSLELGDSALYFCASSVEVLTGTGELFFGEGSRLTVL.

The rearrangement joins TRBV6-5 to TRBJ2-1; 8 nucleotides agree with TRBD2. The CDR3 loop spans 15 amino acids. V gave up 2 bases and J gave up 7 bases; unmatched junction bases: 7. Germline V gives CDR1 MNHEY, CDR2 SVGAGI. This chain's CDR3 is CASSYGRGAANEQFF. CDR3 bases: TGTGCCAGCAGTTACGGGCGGGGGGCCGCAAATGAGCAGTTCTTC.

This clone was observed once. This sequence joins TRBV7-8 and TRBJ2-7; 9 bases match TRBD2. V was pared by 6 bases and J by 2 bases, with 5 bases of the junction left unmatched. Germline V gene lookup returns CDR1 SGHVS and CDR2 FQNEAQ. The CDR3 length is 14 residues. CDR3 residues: CASSPSGGTYEQYF. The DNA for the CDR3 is TGTGCCAGCAGTCCCAGCGGGGGGACCTACGAGCAGTACTTC.

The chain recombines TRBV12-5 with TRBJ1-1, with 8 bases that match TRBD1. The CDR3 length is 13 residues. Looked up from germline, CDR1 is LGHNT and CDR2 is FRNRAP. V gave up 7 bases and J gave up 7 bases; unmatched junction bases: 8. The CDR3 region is CASVNSGGYEAFF. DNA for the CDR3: TGTGCTAGTGTGAACTCAGGGGGCTATGAAGCTTTCTTT. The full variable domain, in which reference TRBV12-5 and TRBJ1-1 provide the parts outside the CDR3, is DARVTQTPRHKVTEMGQEVTMRCQPILGHNTVFWYRQTMMQGLELLAYFRNRAPLDDSGMPKDRFSAEMPDATLATLKIQPSEPRDSAVYFCASVNSGGYEAFFGQGTRLTVV.

The DNA of the CDR3 is TGTGCCAGCAGCCTTACAGGGCCCTTCGGCTCCTACAATGAGCAGTTCTTC. The encoded protein is CASSLTGPFGSYNEQFF. This chain uses TRBV5-6 with TRBJ2-1; a possible D gene is TRBD1 (6 bases). The CDR3 extends over 17 amino acids. Germline CDR1 is SGHDT and CDR2 is YYEEEE. Trimming shortened V by 4 bases and J by 0 bases, and 17 bases separated the two germline ends.

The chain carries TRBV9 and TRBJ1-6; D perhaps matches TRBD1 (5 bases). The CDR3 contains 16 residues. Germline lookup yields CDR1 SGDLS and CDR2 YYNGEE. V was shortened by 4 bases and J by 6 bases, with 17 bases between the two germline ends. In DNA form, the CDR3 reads TGTGCCAGCAGCCCCCGGGGCGGCGAAAGTAATTCACCCCTCCACTTT. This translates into CASSPRGGESNSPLHF.

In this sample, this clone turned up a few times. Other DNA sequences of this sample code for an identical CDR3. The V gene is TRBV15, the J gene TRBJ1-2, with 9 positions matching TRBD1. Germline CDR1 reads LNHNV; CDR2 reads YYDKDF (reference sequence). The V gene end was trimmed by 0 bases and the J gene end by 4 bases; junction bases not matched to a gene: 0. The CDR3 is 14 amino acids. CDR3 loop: CATSREGQGYGYTF. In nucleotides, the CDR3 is TGTGCCACCAGCAGAGAGGGACAGGGCTATGGCTACACCTTC.

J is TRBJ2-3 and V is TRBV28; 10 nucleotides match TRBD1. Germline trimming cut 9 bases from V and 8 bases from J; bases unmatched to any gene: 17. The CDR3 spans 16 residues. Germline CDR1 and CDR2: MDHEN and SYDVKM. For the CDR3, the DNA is TGTGCCAGTACCGGGACAGGGGCAACTCAAGGGGGTACGCAGTATTTT. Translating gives CASTGTGATQGGTQYF. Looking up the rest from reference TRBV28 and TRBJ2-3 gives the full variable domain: DVKVTQSSRYLVKRTGEKVFLECVQDMDHENMFWYRQDPGLGLRLIYFSYDVKMKEKGDIPEGYSVSREKKERFSLILESASTNQTSMYLCASTGTGATQGGTQYFGPGTRLTVL.

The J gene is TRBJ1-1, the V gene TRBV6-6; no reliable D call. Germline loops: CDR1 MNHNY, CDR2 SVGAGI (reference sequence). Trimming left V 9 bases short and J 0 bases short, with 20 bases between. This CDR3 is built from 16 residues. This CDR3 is CASGPQKTQLNTEAFF. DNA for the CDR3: TGTGCCAGTGGACCCCAAAAGACGCAATTGAACACTGAAGCTTTCTTT.